This T cell receptor beta chain was recovered during a study of shared clonotypes between healthy human individuals. Overall study: CD4 naive and memory got three plates each, CD8 naive two, CD8 memory one.

Remarks on this clone: Its target is unknown.

It was CD45RO-negative cells, positively selected for CCR7, that made up naive CD8 cells, with terminally differentiated effector memory CD45RA+ cells excluded. Trimming took 3 bases from V and 5 from J; bases not matched to a gene: 5. This CDR3 comprises 15 residues. In germline, CDR1 is SGHRS, CDR2 YFSETQ. Sorted-subset replicate PCRs used 200 ng DNA, about 30,000 T cell genomes. Here immunoSEQ multiplex PCR was the method, and the copy in TCRdb shows in-frame clones only, minus some. The data contain about 590,000 clones, less than 97% of them singletons. Study results and caveats: Among non-shared clonotypes, generation probabilities were lower than among those shared by all four donors.

The rearrangement joins TRBV5-1 to TRBJ2-3, with 11 bases identical to TRBD2. The sequenced sample was naive CD8+ T cells sorted from blood. The source is a woman under 40 in good health. In DNA form, the CDR3 reads TGCGCCAGCAGCTCAGGGACTAGCGGCAGAGATACGCAGTATTTT. Translated, it gives CASSSGTSGRDTQYF.